This section outlines one T cell receptor beta chain sequence together with its context. The target antigen is unknown. The V end was cut by 4 bases, the J end by 8 bases, with 8 bases between. Germline-derived CDR1 and CDR2 are MNHEY and SMNVEV (reference sequence). The CDR3 length is 12 residues. The data were obtained in a study of STAT5B mutations in CD4+ large granular lymphocyte leukemia. Notes on the study in general: Patient CD4-sorted repertoires looked more clonal than healthy CD4+ repertoires, even without putative leukemic clones.

Only in-frame clones appear in the TCRdb table, and some are missing; sequencing was by immunoSEQ multiplex PCR. The sample contains under 8,500 clones, roughly nine tenths of which appear only once. V and J are TRBV27 and TRBJ2-2; D call uncertain. This TCR came from a woman aged 70 to 79 with CD4+ T-cell large granular lymphocyte leukemia. Input material: PBMCs. The CDR3 here is CASSSLWGELFF. CDR3 nucleotide sequence: TGTGCCAGCAGTTCGTTGTGGGGGGAGCTGTTTTTT.